Listed below are T cell receptor beta chains from one sample, sequenced in a study of blood T cell repertoires in COVID-19. Data came from immunoSEQ multiplex PCR; TCRdb stores just in-frame clones and leaves some out. The sample holds under 500,000 clones; 80% to 90% are singletons and the top ten take roughly 4.3%. Sequencing used peripheral blood. These TCRs come from a woman aged 25 to 39 with acute or convalescent COVID-19. Both conserved end residues are part of each CDR3. The D gene is left open where the match is weak. For some rows the clone size is stated as once, few or many, or as a class when expanded; others skip it.

TRBJ1-3 - - TRBV19 CASRPFSGNTIYF TGTGCCAGTCGTCCTTTCTCTGGAAACACCATATATTTT
TRBJ2-3 - TRBD1 TRBV19 CASSADRDTSTDTQYF TGTGCCAGTAGTGCCGACAGGGATACTAGCACAGATACGCAGTATTTT
TRBJ2-1 - - TRBV5-4 CASSPGDPTYNEQFF TGTGCCAGCAGCCCCGGGGATCCGACCTACAATGAGCAGTTCTTC
TRBJ2-3 - TRBD2 TRBV27 CASRRGTSGVPLDTQYF TGTGCCAGCAGACGAGGGACTAGCGGGGTACCCCTTGATACGCAGTATTTT
TRBJ2-1 - - TRBV3-1/TRBV3-2 CASSQGEAASSYNEQFF TGTGCCAGCAGCCAGGGTGAGGCGGCTAGCTCCTACAATGAGCAGTTCTTC
TRBJ2-3 - TRBD2 TRBV20-1 CSASLAGASTIKDTQYF TGCAGTGCTAGTTTAGCGGGGGCGTCGACCATCAAGGATACGCAGTATTTT
TRBJ2-7 - TRBD2 TRBV18 CASSPRGTSGTYEQYF TGTGCCAGCTCACCTAGGGGGACTAGCGGCACCTACGAGCAGTACTTC
TRBJ1-5 - - TRBV3-1/TRBV3-2 CASSQDLGNQPQHF TGTGCCAGCAGCCAAGATTTAGGCAATCAGCCCCAGCATTTT
TRBJ1-1 - - TRBV6-6 CASSPDGGEAFF TGTGCCAGCAGTCCCGACGGGGGGGAAGCTTTCTTT
TRBJ1-1 - - TRBV9 CASSVISENTEAFF TGTGCCAGCAGCGTAATTTCAGAGAACACTGAAGCTTTCTTT
TRBJ2-5 - TRBD2 TRBV29-1 CSVGLGLAGTQETQYF TGCAGCGTTGGGTTGGGGTTAGCGGGGACGCAAGAGACCCAGTACTTC
TRBJ2-3 once TRBD2 TRBV6-4 CASSDSLRGVDTQYF TGTGCCAGCAGTGACTCCCTGCGGGGGGTCGATACGCAGTATTTT
TRBJ1-2 - - TRBV25-1 CASSERGRSYGYTF TGTGCCAGCAGCGAAAGGGGCCGCTCCTATGGCTACACCTTC
TRBJ2-7 - TRBD1 TRBV6-5 CASSLTPGGFYEQYF TGTGCCAGCAGCCTTACCCCAGGGGGCTTCTACGAGCAGTACTTC
TRBJ2-1 - TRBD1 TRBV25-1 CASSEFEGAGGNEQFF TGTGCCAGCAGTGAATTTGAGGGGGCGGGTGGCAATGAGCAGTTCTTC
TRBJ2-7 - TRBD2 TRBV7-3 CASSLTGLADGEQYF TGTGCCAGCAGCCTTACGGGACTAGCGGACGGTGAGCAGTACTTC
TRBJ1-1 - TRBD1 TRBV3-1/TRBV3-2 CASSPTIGDRENTEAFF TGTGCCAGCAGCCCGACAATAGGGGACAGAGAGAACACTGAAGCTTTCTTT
TRBJ2-3 few TRBD2 TRBV11-2 CASSSKRGTSTDTQYF TGTGCCAGCAGCTCGAAGCGGGGGACTAGCACAGATACGCAGTATTTT
TRBJ2-3 - - TRBV2 CASSGGLSADTQYF TGTGCCAGCAGTGGAGGTCTGAGTGCAGATACGCAGTATTTT
TRBJ2-2 - TRBD2 TRBV7-6 CASSLEAGANTGELFF TGTGCCAGCAGCTTAGAAGCGGGGGCGAACACCGGGGAGCTGTTTTTT
TRBJ1-5 few TRBD1 TRBV24-1 CATSETGILGQPQHF TGTGCCACCAGTGAGACAGGGATACTTGGGCAGCCCCAGCATTTT
TRBJ2-6 - - TRBV6-5 CASSSPRFGANVLTF TGTGCCAGCAGTTCCCCGAGATTTGGGGCCAACGTCCTGACTTTC
TRBJ2-7 once TRBD1 TRBV29-1 CSVANGTGITYEQYF TGCAGCGTTGCAAACGGGACAGGGATTACCTACGAGCAGTACTTC
TRBJ2-7 few - TRBV7-2 CASSFYEGYEQYF TGTGCCAGCAGCTTTTACGAGGGCTACGAGCAGTACTTC
TRBJ2-1 - - TRBV6-1 CASSENNNEQFF TGTGCCAGCAGTGAAAATAACAATGAGCAGTTCTTC
TRBJ2-3 - TRBD2 TRBV30 CAWRSAGGRGTDTQYF TGTGCCTGGAGGAGCGCGGGGGGGCGGGGCACAGATACGCAGTATTTT
TRBJ1-2 - - TRBV12-5 CAPYKGDHYGYTF TGTGCTCCCTACAAGGGGGACCACTATGGCTACACCTTC
TRBJ2-7 - - TRBV5-6 CASSLALGRSYEQYF TGTGCCAGCAGCTTGGCCTTGGGGCGGAGCTACGAGCAGTACTTC
TRBJ2-3 - - TRBV6-6 CASSPLGTRLNTDTQYF TGTGCCAGCAGTCCCCTCGGGACTCGCCTTAACACAGATACGCAGTATTTT
TRBJ1-5 - TRBD1 TRBV5-8 CASSTPGQPTRPPQHF TGTGCCAGCAGCACCCCGGGACAGCCGACTCGTCCGCCCCAGCATTTT
TRBJ2-7 - - TRBV6-1 CASSEGPWRGIVHEQYF TGTGCCAGCAGTGAGGGCCCGTGGCGGGGAATTGTCCACGAGCAGTACTTC
TRBJ1-4 - - TRBV12-5 CASGLWQEDRWDEKLFF TGTGCTAGTGGTTTGTGGCAGGAGGACCGATGGGATGAAAAACTGTTTTTT
TRBJ1-5 - TRBD1 TRBV6-5 CASSPRTGNNQPQHF TGTGCCAGCAGTCCTCGGACAGGGAACAATCAGCCCCAGCATTTT
TRBJ1-3 once TRBD1 TRBV5-1 CASSTGQGAFGNTIYF TGCGCCAGCAGCACCGGACAGGGAGCATTTGGAAACACCATATATTTT
TRBJ1-1 - - TRBV28 CASSQRYTEAFF TGTGCCAGCAGCCAGAGGTACACTGAAGCTTTCTTT
TRBJ2-3 once - TRBV28 CASSFPPGRGTDTQYF TGTGCCAGCAGCTTCCCTCCAGGGCGAGGCACAGATACGCAGTATTTT
TRBJ1-2 - - TRBV3-1/TRBV3-2 CASSQELGAAYGYTF TGTGCCAGCAGCCAAGAGTTGGGGGCGGCCTATGGCTACACCTTC
TRBJ1-1 - - TRBV12-3/TRBV12-4 CASSTLDLGQAFF TGTGCCAGCAGTACCCTGGACTTAGGACAAGCTTTCTTT
TRBJ2-3 - TRBD2 TRBV7-9 CASSLGVGGAGDTQYF TGTGCCAGCAGCTTAGGGGTCGGGGGGGCCGGAGATACGCAGTATTTT
TRBJ1-6 - - TRBV6-5 CASNTVSSPLHF TGTGCCAGCAATACCGTTAGTTCACCCCTCCACTTT
TRBJ2-1 - - TRBV7-3 CASSLNRGSYNEQFF TGTGCCAGCAGCTTAAATCGGGGGTCCTACAATGAGCAGTTCTTC
TRBJ2-7 once TRBD1 TRBV6-1 CASSETGVPNYEQYF TGTGCCAGCAGTGAAACAGGGGTACCGAACTACGAGCAGTACTTC
TRBJ2-1 - TRBD1 TRBV10-2 CASKTDRDRRSYNEQFF TGCGCCAGTAAAACCGACAGGGATCGACGTTCCTACAATGAGCAGTTCTTC
TRBJ1-5 - - TRBV18 CASSPPLSGDQPQHF TGTGCCAGCTCACCACCTTTATCAGGGGATCAGCCCCAGCATTTT
TRBJ1-1 - TRBD1 TRBV29-1 CSVGQGVGNTEAFF TGCAGCGTTGGACAGGGGGTAGGGAACACTGAAGCTTTCTTT
TRBJ1-2 - - TRBV24-1 CATSEQTGSNYGYTF TGTGCCACCAGTGAGCAAACAGGGTCCAACTATGGCTACACCTTC
TRBJ2-7 - TRBD2 TRBV27 CASSPGGPYEQYF TGTGCCAGCAGTCCGGGAGGACCCTACGAGCAGTACTTC
TRBJ1-2 - - TRBV5-1 CASSLVDPASSGYTF TGCGCCAGCAGCTTGGTAGATCCCGCGTCTTCTGGCTACACCTTC
TRBJ2-5 - - TRBV30 CAYTATGLQETQYF TGTGCCTACACGGCCACAGGGCTACAAGAGACCCAGTACTTC
TRBJ1-1 - TRBD1 TRBV27 CASSSQTGGNTEAFF TGTGCCAGCAGTTCCCAGACAGGGGGGAACACTGAAGCTTTCTTT
TRBJ2-5 once - TRBV24-1 CATSDRRDMETQYF TGTGCCACCAGTGACCGCCGGGACATGGAGACCCAGTACTTC
TRBJ2-1 - TRBD2 TRBV27 CASSLRPGLAGPSYNEQFF TGTGCCAGCAGTCTACGCCCGGGACTAGCGGGCCCCTCCTACAATGAGCAGTTCTTC
TRBJ1-1 once - TRBV6-4 CATCTSNYTEAFF TGTGCCACCTGCACCTCAAACTACACTGAAGCTTTCTTT
TRBJ1-1 - - TRBV5-6 CASSLYHSYTEAFF TGTGCCAGCAGCCTATACCACAGCTACACTGAAGCTTTCTTT
TRBJ1-2 - - TRBV7-2 CASSLDGGDRYGYTF TGTGCCAGCAGCTTAGATGGGGGGGATCGCTATGGCTACACCTTC
TRBJ2-7 - TRBD2 TRBV5-4 CASSPTSGSPYEQYF TGTGCCAGCAGCCCGACTAGCGGGTCGCCCTACGAGCAGTACTTC